This TCR beta chain was recovered during a study of OX40 agonist ivuxolimab in advanced cancers. This clone turned up a few times. The CDR3 covers 10 residues. Germline CDR1 is MNHEY and CDR2 is SMNVEV (reference sequence). The V gene lost 8 bases and the J gene lost 3 bases, with 5 bases spanning the gap. Clones were read by immunoSEQ multiplex PCR, and TCRdb kept only the in-frame ones, dropping some. The sample carries 35,000 to 50,000 clones, 88% recorded once. The sample in question was CD4+ or CD8+ T cells sorted from blood, obtained in a trial of the OX40 agonist ivuxolimab. This receptor was taken from an adult with an advanced solid tumor such as melanoma, head and neck, liver or kidney cancer. This chain links TRBV27 with TRBJ2-7; D is uncertain. CDR3: CASGIYEQYF. The CDR3 nucleotides are TGTGCCAGCGGAATCTACGAGCAGTACTTC.